Sequencing of this T cell receptor (beta chain) was carried out in a study of identical twins. Study results and limitations: When twins shared out-of-frame alpha sequences, those sequences had excess low generation probability.

Germline CDR1 and CDR2: ENHRY and SYGVKD. V lost 5 bases and J 2 bases, leaving 4 bases between the germline ends. The CDR3 loop spans 12 amino acids. This clonotype has a count of ten or more. Its antigen is as yet unknown. A single record per CDR3 protein comes from TCRdb applying MiXCR to the 5' RACE reads. Of 1.5 million or so distinct CDR3 sequences listed, around a third are singletons. The V and J genes are TRBV10-3 and TRBJ2-4, with D unclear. The source material was cord blood. This receptor was obtained from a newborn girl in good health. The DNA for the CDR3 is TGTGCCATCAGTCCTACCAAAAACATTCAGTACTTC. Translated, it gives CAISPTKNIQYF.